Described below is a single T cell receptor (beta chain) sequence and its context. The antigen is unknown. At one end, the junction sequence differs from germline, possibly due to a read error. TCRdb ran MiXCR on the reads and lists one entry per CDR3 protein. The sample yields roughly 500,000 distinct CDR3 sequences, around 11% seen once. The CDR3 runs to 13 residues. The sample comes from a study of T cell repertoires in cytomegalovirus infection. Study-level background: Public signatures in TCR beta pointed to CMV infection and matching HLA type. Whole-study findings and limits: CMV-specific TCR beta clonotypes restricted by HLA-C dominated the ex vivo response. The cumulative frequency of public TCR beta families identified carriers of CMV plus the relevant HLA.

This TCR came from a human donor in good health (CMV status not recorded). Some clones in this sample may be carry-over from other donors' samples. Material: PBMCs. The gene calls are TRBV12-3 or TRBV12-4 and TRBJ1-5; the match to TRBD1 covers 8 bases. CDR3 bases: TGTGCCAGCGGGGCAGGGGGCAACCAGCCCCAGCATTTT. This sequence encodes CASGAGGNQPQHF.